The clone carrying this TCR beta chain is a singleton in its sample. Its antigen is currently unknown. Method: immunoSEQ multiplex PCR; TCRdb's copy keeps in-frame clones and lacks some. In the table there are tens of thousands of clones, roughly 96% of which are singletons. The germline gives CDR1 MGHRA, CDR2 YSYEKL. The CDR3 is 16 residues long. V lost 1 base and J 2 bases, leaving 15 bases between the germline ends. The data belong to a study of cytomegalovirus exposure and HLA in healthy donors. General study points: Both high specificity and high sensitivity reportedly marked the classifier's diagnosis of cytomegalovirus status. The study put 150 or so TCR beta chains on its list as cytomegalovirus-associated. Most TCR sequences were rare, but some public TCRs occurred in many donors.

V is TRBV4-1 and J is TRBJ2-7; D not resolved. The receptor's source is a young man in good health and CMV-seronegative. The sequencing input was PBMCs. The CDR3 DNA follows: TGCGCCAGCAGCCAAGGGTTGAGTAGTTTAGCCTACGAGCAGTACTTC. Translating gives CASSQGLSSLAYEQYF.